This T cell receptor beta chain was profiled in a study of T cells in localized non-small cell lung cancer. The V segment lost 3 bases and the J segment 3 bases; nucleotides outside the gene matches: 8. Germline lookup yields CDR1 LNHNV and CDR2 YYDKDF (reference sequence). This CDR3 is 16 amino acids long. General study points: Sequencing was limited to one tumor region, leaving the possibility of heterogeneity open. Uninvolved adjacent lung had more T cell clonality than any other tissue, topping tumor. Paired adjacent lung recovered a median roughly 56 of the top 100 tumor clones.

On this clone: Its antigen is as yet unknown.

Repertoires were generated with immunoSEQ multiplex PCR, while TCRdb's copy carries only in-frame clones and drops some. The sample holds fewer than 40,000 clones, about 90% seen once. The rearrangement links TRBV15 to TRBJ2-7; 10 bases line up with TRBD1. The sample here was peripheral blood mononuclear cells, taken before any cancer treatment. This receptor was taken from a man between 40 and 70 years old with stage III lung adenocarcinoma. The CDR3 sequence is CATSRVPGQGIYEQYF. CDR3 in DNA: TGTGCCACCAGCAGGGTTCCGGGACAGGGGATCTACGAGCAGTACTTC. Full variable domain (missing parts from reference TRBV15 and TRBJ2-7): DAMVIQNPRYQVTQFGKPVTLSCSQTLNHNVMYWYQQKSSQAPKLLFHYYDKDFNNEADTPDNFQSRRPNTSFCFLDIRSPGLGDTAMYLCATSRVPGQGIYEQYFGPGTRLTVT.